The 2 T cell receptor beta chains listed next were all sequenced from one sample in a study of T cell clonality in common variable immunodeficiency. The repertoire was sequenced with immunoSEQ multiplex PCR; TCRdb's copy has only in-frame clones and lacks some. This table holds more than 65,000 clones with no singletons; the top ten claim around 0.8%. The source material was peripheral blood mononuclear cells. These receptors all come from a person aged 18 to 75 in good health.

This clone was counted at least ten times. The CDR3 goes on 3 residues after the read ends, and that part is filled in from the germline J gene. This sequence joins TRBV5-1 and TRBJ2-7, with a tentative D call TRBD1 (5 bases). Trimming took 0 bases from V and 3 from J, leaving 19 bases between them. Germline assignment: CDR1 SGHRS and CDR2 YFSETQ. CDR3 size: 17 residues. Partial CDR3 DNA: TGCGCCAGCAGCTTGGAAGGCAGGACACGGAGTGTCTACGAG. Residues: CASSLEGRTRSVYE. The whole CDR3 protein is CASSLEGRTRSVYEQYF. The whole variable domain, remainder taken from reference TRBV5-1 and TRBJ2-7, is KAGVTQTPRYLIKTRGQQVTLSCSPISGHRSVSWYQQTPGQGLQFLFEYFSETQRNKGNFPGRFSGRQFSNSRSEMNVSTLELGDSALYLCASSLEGRTRSVYEQYFGPGTRLTVT.

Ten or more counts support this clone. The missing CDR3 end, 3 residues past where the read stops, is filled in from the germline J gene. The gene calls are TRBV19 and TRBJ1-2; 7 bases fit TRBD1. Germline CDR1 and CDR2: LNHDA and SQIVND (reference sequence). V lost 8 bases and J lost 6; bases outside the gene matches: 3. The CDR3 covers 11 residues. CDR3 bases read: TGTGCCAGTCGACAGGGTAATGGC. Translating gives CASRQGNG. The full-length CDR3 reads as CASRQGNGYTF.